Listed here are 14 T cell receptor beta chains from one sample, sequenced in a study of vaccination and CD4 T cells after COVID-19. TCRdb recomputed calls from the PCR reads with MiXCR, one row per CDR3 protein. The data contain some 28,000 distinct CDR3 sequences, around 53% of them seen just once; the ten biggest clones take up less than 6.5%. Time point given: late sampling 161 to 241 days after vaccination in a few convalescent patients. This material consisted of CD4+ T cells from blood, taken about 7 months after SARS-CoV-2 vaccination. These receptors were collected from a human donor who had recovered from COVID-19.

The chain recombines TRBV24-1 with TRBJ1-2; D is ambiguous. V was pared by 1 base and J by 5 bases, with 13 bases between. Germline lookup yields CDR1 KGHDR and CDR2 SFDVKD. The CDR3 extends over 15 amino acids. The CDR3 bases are TGTGCCACCAGTGATTTCGGCAAGCCCCCTTATGGCTACACCTTC. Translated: CATSDFGKPPYGYTF.

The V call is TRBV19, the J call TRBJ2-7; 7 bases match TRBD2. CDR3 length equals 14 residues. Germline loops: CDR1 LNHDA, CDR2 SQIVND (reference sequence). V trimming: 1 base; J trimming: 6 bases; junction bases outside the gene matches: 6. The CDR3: CASSIVSGGGEQYF. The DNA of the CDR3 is TGTGCCAGTAGTATAGTTTCCGGCGGGGGCGAGCAGTACTTC.

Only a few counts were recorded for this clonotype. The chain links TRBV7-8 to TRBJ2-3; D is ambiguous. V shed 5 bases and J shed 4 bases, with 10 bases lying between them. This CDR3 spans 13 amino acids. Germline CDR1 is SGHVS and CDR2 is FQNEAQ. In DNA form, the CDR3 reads TGTGCCAGCAGCCCCCCCAAAGCAGATACGCAGTATTTT. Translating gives CASSPPKADTQYF.

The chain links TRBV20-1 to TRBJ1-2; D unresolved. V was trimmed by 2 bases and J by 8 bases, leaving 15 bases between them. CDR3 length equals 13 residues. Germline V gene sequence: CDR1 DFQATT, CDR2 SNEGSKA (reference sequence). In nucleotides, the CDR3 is TGCAGTGCTAGAACGGCCAGAAATAAGGGCTACACCTTC. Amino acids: CSARTARNKGYTF.

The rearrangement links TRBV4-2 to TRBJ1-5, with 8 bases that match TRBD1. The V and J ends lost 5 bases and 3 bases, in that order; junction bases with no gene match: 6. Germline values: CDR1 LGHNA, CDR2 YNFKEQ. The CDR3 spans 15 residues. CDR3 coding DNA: TGTGCCAGCAGCGAGGACAGGGACGCCAATCAGCCCCAGCATTTT. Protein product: CASSEDRDANQPQHF.

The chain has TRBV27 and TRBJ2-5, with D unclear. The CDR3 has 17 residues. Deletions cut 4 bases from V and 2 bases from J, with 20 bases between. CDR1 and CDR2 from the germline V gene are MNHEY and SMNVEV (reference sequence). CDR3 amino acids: CASSSLWSVGSQETQYF. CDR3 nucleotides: TGTGCCAGCAGTTCCCTTTGGTCCGTCGGCTCGCAAGAGACCCAGTACTTC.

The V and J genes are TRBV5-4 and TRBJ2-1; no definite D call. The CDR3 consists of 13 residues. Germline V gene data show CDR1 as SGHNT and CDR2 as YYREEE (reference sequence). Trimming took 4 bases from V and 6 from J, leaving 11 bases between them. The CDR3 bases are TGTGCCAGCAGCGGACCGGCAGCCAATGAGCAGTTCTTC. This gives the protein CASSGPAANEQFF.

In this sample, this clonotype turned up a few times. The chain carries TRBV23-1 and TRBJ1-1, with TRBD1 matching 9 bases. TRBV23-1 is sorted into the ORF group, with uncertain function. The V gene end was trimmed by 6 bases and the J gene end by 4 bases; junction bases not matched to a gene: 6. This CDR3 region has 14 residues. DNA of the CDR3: TGCGCCAGCAGCCGGGACAGGGCTAGCACTGAAGCTTTCTTT. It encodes CASSRDRASTEAFF.

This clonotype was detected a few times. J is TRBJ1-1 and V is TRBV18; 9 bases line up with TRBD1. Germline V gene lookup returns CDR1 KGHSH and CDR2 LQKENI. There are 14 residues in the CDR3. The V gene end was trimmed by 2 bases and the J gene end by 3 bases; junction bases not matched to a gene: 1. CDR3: CASSPGQGYTEAFF. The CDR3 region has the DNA TGTGCCAGCTCACCAGGACAGGGGTACACTGAAGCTTTCTTT.

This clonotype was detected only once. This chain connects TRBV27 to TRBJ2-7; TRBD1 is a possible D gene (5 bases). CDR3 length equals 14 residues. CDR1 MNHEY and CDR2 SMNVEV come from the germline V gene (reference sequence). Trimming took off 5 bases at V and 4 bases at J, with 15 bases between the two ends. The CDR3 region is CASSRPGHNYEQYF. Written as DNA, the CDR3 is TGTGCCAGCAGTCGGCCCGGACACAATTACGAGCAGTACTTC.

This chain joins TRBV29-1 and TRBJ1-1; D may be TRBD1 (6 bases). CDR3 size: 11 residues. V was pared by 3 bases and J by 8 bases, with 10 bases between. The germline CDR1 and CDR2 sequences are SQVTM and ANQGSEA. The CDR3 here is CSVDGTSEAFF. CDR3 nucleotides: TGCAGCGTTGATGGGACATCGGAAGCTTTCTTT.

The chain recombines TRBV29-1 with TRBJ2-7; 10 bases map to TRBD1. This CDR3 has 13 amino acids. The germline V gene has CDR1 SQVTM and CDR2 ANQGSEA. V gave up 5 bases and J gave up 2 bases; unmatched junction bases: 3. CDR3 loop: CSVPGQGAYEQYF. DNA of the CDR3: TGCAGCGTTCCTGGACAGGGGGCCTACGAGCAGTACTTC.

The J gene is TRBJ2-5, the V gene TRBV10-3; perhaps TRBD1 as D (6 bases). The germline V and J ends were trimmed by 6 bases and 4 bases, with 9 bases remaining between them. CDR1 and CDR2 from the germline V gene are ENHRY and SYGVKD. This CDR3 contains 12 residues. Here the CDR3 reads CAIRGGTETQYF. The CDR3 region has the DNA TGTGCCATCAGAGGGGGTACAGAGACCCAGTACTTC.

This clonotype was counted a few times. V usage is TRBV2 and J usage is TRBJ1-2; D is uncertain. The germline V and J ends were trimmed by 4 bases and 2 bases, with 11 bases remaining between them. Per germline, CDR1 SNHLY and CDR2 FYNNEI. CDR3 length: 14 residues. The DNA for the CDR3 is TGTGCCAGCAGTGGTGGACGAGTAAACTATGGCTACACCTTC. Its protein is CASSGGRVNYGYTF.